The clone carrying this TCR beta chain appeared many times. Its antigen remains unknown. This sample stems from a study of response to subunit inactivated influenza vaccine. The study, taken as a whole, reports: Every seasonal influenza vaccination brings in few new T cells, the authors suggested.

The V gene end was trimmed by 5 bases and the J gene end by 8 bases; junction bases not matched to a gene: 12. CDR1 is DFQATT and CDR2 is SNEGSKA in the germline V gene (reference sequence). The CDR3 spans 16 residues. From the RT-PCR reads, TCRdb called clonotypes with MiXCR, one entry per CDR3 protein. The table shows more than 200,000 distinct CDR3 sequences, with more than 9% occurring only once. This chain connects TRBV20-1 to TRBJ2-1, with TRBD2 identical over 13 bases. This TCR was recovered from a man aged 50 or older who received an inactivated influenza vaccine. Sequencing used non-naive T cells sorted from PBMCs, obtained approximately 15 days before vaccination. CDR3 residues: CSAVGLAGVSWDEQFF. The CDR3, as DNA: TGCAGTGCTGTTGGACTAGCGGGAGTCTCTTGGGATGAGCAGTTCTTC.